This T cell receptor beta chain was captured by sequencing in a study of blood T cells in healthy people across ages. The study's findings and limits: Donors of long life had a larger count of naive CD4+ cells and greater diversity than aged donors.

Primed by a sample-barcoded 5' primer and a J-beta primer mix, a second PCR proceeded for 7 to 11 cycles. TCRdb reprocessed the 5' RACE reads with MiXCR, giving one entry per CDR3 protein. The data show 750,000 or so distinct CDR3 sequences, roughly 25% seen once. Germline V gene lookup returns CDR1 SEHNR and CDR2 FQNEAQ (reference sequence). Trimming left V 0 bases short and J 0 bases short, with 12 bases between. The CDR3 is 18 amino acids. For this clonotype: What it binds is not known.

The same sample was also studied in work on T cells of mothers and their children. That paper states: Reads recorded for TCR beta CDR3 numbered over 9 million per mother and roughly 2.7 million per child.

This chain uses TRBV7-9 with TRBJ2-6, with a tentative D call TRBD2 (6 bases). The specimen sequenced was blood. This TCR derives from a boy under 18 in good health. The CDR3 spells CASSLAGQGGSGANVLTF. CDR3 in DNA: TGTGCCAGCAGCTTAGCTGGGCAGGGAGGCTCTGGGGCCAACGTCCTGACTTTC.